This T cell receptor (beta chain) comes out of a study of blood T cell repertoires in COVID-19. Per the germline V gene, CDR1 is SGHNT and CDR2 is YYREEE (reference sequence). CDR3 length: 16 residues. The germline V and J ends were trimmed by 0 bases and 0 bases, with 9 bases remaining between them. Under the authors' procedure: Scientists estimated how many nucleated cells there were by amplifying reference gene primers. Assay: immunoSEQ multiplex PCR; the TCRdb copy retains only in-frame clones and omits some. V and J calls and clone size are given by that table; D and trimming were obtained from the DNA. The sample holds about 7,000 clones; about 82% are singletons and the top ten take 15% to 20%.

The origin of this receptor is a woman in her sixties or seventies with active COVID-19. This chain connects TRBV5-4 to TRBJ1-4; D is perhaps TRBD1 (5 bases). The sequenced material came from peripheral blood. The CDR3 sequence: CASSLGTRSTNEKLFF. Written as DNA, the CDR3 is TGTGCCAGCAGCTTGGGGACAAGGTCAACTAATGAAAAACTGTTTTTT.